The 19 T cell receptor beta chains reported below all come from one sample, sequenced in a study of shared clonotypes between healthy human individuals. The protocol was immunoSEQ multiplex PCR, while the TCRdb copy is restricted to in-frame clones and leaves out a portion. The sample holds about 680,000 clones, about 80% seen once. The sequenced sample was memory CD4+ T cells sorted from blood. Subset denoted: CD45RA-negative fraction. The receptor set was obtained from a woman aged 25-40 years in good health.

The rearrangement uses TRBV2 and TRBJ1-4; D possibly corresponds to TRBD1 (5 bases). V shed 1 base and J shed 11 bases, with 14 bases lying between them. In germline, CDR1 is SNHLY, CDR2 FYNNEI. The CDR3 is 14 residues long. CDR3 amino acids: CASSEVGREAKLFF. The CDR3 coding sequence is TGTGCCAGCAGTGAAGTGGGGCGCGAGGCGAAACTGTTTTTT.

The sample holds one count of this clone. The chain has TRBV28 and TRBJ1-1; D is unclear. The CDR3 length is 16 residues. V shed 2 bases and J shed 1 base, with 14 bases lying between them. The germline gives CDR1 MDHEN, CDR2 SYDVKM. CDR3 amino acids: CASSLPQTRPNTEAFF. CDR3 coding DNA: TGTGCCAGCAGTTTACCCCAAACTAGGCCGAACACTGAAGCTTTCTTT.

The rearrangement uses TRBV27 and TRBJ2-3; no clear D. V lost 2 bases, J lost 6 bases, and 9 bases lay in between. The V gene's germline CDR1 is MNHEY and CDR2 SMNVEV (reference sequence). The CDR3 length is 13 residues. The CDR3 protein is CASSLRSVDTQYF. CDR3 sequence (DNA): TGTGCCAGCAGTTTAAGGAGTGTGGATACGCAGTATTTT.

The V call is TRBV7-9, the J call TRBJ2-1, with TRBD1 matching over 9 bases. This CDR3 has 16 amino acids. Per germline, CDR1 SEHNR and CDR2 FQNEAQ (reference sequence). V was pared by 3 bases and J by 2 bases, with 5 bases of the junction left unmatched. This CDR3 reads CASSFGQGKPYNEQFF. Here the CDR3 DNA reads TGTGCCAGCAGCTTCGGACAGGGGAAGCCCTACAATGAGCAGTTCTTC.

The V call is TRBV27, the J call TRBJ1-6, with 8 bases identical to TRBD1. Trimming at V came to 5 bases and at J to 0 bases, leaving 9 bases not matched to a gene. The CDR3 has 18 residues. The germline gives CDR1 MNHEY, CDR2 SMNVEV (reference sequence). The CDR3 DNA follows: TGTGCCAGCAGTCCCTCGGACAGGGCTAGCTCCTATAATTCACCCCTCCACTTT. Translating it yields CASSPSDRASSYNSPLHF.

This chain's CDR3 is CASSPRDTSYEQYF. CDR3 bases: TGTGCCAGCAGCCCCCGGGACACCTCCTACGAGCAGTACTTC. This chain connects TRBV6-5 to TRBJ2-7; possibly TRBD1 for D (6 bases). CDR3 length equals 14 residues. The V end lost 6 bases, the J end lost 0 bases, and 12 bases lay between the germline ends. CDR1 and CDR2 from the germline V gene are MNHEY and SVGAGI.

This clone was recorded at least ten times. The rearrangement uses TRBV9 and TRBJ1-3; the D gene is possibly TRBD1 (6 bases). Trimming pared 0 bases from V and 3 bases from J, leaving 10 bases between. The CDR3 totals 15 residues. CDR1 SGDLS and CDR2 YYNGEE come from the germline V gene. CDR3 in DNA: TGTGCCAGCAGCGTAGGAGGCAGGGGTGGAAACACCATATATTTT. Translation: CASSVGGRGGNTIYF.

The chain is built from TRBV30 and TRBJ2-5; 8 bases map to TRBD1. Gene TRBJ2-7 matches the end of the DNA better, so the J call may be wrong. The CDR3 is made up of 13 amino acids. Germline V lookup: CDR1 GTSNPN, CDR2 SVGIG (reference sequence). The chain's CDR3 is CAWSVQGDYEQYF. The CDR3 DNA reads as TGTGCCTGGAGTGTACAGGGGGACTACGAGCAGTACTTC.

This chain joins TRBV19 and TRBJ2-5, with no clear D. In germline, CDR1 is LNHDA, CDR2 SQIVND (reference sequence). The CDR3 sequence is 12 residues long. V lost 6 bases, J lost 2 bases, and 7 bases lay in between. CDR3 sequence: CASRKSQETQYF. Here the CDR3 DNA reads TGTGCCAGTAGAAAGTCACAAGAGACCCAGTACTTC.

The CDR3 loop is CASSPEGLGYTF. In DNA, the CDR3 is TGTGCCAGCAGCCCCGAGGGGCTTGGCTACACCTTC. V gene TRBV5-4 combines with J gene TRBJ1-2; D perhaps matches TRBD1 (5 bases). The CDR3 totals 12 residues. The V gene's germline CDR1 is SGHNT and CDR2 YYREEE (reference sequence). The germline V and J ends were trimmed by 4 bases and 7 bases, with 11 bases remaining between them.

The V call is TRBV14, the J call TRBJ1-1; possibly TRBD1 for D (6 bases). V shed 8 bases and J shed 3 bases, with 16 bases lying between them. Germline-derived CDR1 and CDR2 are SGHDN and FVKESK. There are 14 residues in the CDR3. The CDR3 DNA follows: TGTGCCAGCTCTTGGGGGGGCTCGGACACTGAAGCTTTCTTT. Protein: CASSWGGSDTEAFF.

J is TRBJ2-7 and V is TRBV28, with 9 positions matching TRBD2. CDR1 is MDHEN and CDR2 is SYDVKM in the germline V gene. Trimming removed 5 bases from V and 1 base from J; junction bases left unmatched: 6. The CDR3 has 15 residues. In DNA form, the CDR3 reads TGTGCCAGCAGTCCGACTAGCGGTCGGTCCTACGAGCAGTACTTC. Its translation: CASSPTSGRSYEQYF. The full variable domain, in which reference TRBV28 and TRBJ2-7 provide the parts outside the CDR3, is DVKVTQSSRYLVKRTGEKVFLECVQDMDHENMFWYRQDPGLGLRLIYFSYDVKMKEKGDIPEGYSVSREKKERFSLILESASTNQTSMYLCASSPTSGRSYEQYFGPGTRLTVT.

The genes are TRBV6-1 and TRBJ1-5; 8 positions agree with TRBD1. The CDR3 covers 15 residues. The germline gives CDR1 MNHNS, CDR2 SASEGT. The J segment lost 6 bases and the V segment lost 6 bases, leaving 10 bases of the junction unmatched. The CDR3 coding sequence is TGTGCCAGCAGACCCGACAGGGGAAGGGGTCAGCCCCAGCATTTT. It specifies CASRPDRGRGQPQHF.

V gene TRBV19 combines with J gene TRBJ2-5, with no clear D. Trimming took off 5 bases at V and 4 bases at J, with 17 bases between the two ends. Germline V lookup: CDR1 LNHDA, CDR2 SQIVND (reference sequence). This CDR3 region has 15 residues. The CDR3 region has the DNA TGTGCCAGTAGTCCCACCCACATGAAGCCAGAGACCCAGTACTTC. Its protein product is CASSPTHMKPETQYF.

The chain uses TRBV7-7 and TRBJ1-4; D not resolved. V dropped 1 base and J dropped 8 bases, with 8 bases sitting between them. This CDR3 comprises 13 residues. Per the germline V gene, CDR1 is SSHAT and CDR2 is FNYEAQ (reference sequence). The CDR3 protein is CASSLDLMEKLFF. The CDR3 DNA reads TGTGCCAGCAGCTTAGACCTTATGGAAAAACTGTTTTTT.

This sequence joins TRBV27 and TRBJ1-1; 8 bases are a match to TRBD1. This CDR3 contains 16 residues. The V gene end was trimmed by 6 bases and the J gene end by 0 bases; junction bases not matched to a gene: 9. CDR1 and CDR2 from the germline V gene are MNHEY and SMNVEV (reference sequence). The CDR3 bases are TGTGCCAGCAGACCTGACCTGGACAGGGTGAACACTGAAGCTTTCTTT. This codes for CASRPDLDRVNTEAFF.

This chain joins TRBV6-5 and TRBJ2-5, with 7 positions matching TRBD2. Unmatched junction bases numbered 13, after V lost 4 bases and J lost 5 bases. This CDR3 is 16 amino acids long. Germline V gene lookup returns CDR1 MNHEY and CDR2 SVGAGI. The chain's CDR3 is CASSLTGTNEVETQYF. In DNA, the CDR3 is TGTGCCAGCAGTTTGACCGGGACTAATGAAGTGGAGACCCAGTACTTC.

In DNA form, the CDR3 reads TGCGCCAGCAGTGAGACTTTTATGGGTTACGAGCAGTACTTC. Amino acid sequence: CASSETFMGYEQYF. V is TRBV10-1 and J is TRBJ2-7; D is unclear. The CDR3 loop spans 14 amino acids. The ends were cut back, 2 bases at V and 4 bases at J, with 12 bases in the middle. Germline CDR1 WNHNN, CDR2 SYGVQD (reference sequence).

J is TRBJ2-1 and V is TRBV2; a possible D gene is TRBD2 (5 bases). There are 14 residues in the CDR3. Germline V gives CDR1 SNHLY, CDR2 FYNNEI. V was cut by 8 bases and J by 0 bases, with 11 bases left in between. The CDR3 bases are TGTGCCAGCTCTCAGCGGAGCTCCTACAATGAGCAGTTCTTC. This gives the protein CASSQRSSYNEQFF.